This T cell receptor beta chain was recovered during a study of cytomegalovirus exposure and HLA in healthy donors. Study-wide context: Of the donors genotyped, several hundred in all, about 80% fell in the Caucasian-associated ancestry cluster.

In its sample, this clone was seen once. The germline V and J ends were trimmed by 2 bases and 10 bases, with 6 bases remaining between them. This CDR3 contains 12 residues. CDR1 and CDR2 from the germline V gene are MDHEN and SYDVKM. The PCR ran on 60 Vbeta and 13 Jbeta primers. The repertoire was sequenced with immunoSEQ multiplex PCR; TCRdb's copy has only in-frame clones and lacks some. The profile shows approximately 140,000 clones, roughly four fifths of them singletons. The chain recombines TRBV28 with TRBJ1-6; D is undetermined. The sequence came from a woman between 45 and 60 years old in good health and CMV-seropositive. Sequenced sample: PBMCs. Written as DNA, the CDR3 is TGTGCCAGCAGTTTAATGAGGTCACCCCTCCACTTT. This gives the protein CASSLMRSPLHF. The complete variable domain, with remaining parts taken from reference TRBV28 and TRBJ1-6, reads DVKVTQSSRYLVKRTGEKVFLECVQDMDHENMFWYRQDPGLGLRLIYFSYDVKMKEKGDIPEGYSVSREKKERFSLILESASTNQTSMYLCASSLMRSPLHFGNGTRLTVT.